These 14 T cell receptor beta chains were sequenced from one sample in a study of T cell responses to AZD1222 COVID-19 vaccine. The method was immunoSEQ multiplex PCR; TCRdb's version includes in-frame clones alone and lacks a portion of them. The data show approximately 150,000 clones, approximately 86% seen once. Sequences were derived from peripheral blood, sampled 28 days after the second dose of the MenACWY control vaccine. The receptor source for this set is an adult who received the MenACWY meningococcal vaccine as a control.

This chain connects TRBV9 to TRBJ2-7, with D perhaps TRBD1 (6 bases). Germline lookup yields CDR1 SGDLS and CDR2 YYNGEE. This CDR3 comprises 13 residues. The germline V and J ends were trimmed by 7 bases and 4 bases, with 15 bases remaining between them. The CDR3 loop is CASGGGRGYEQYF. Written as DNA, the CDR3 is TGTGCCAGCGGCGGTGGCAGGGGATACGAGCAGTACTTC.

This chain links TRBV5-1 with TRBJ1-2; possible D gene TRBD1, 6 bases. Germline V lookup: CDR1 SGHRS, CDR2 YFSETQ. V lost 4 bases and J lost 5, with 15 bases in between. This CDR3 spans 14 amino acids. CDR3 residues: CASSLGQPAYGYTF. Here the CDR3 DNA reads TGCGCCAGCAGCCTTGGACAGCCCGCTTATGGCTACACCTTC.

This clone showed up just once. The chain carries TRBV11-2 and TRBJ1-5; a possible D gene is TRBD1 (6 bases). The CDR3 is made up of 17 amino acids. V lost 1 base to trimming and J lost 3 bases, with 16 bases between them. In germline, CDR1 is SGHAT, CDR2 FQNNGV. CDR3 sequence (DNA): TGTGCCAGCAGCTTAGGTCGGGGGGGGCCTAACAATCAGCCCCAGCATTTT. Its translation is CASSLGRGGPNNQPQHF. The full variable domain, rest sourced from reference TRBV11-2 and TRBJ1-5, is EAGVAQSPRYKIIEKRQSVAFWCNPISGHATLYWYQQILGQGPKLLIQFQNNGVVDDSQLPKDRFSAERLKGVDSTLKIQPAKLEDSAVYLCASSLGRGGPNNQPQHFGDGTRLSIL.

CDR3 amino acids: CASRQGPTETQYF. CDR3 DNA: TGCGCCAGTCGACAGGGGCCAACGGAGACCCAGTACTTC. The rearrangement links TRBV5-1 to TRBJ2-5; 8 bases map to TRBD1. The V gene end was trimmed by 8 bases and the J gene end by 5 bases; junction bases not matched to a gene: 8. Germline loops: CDR1 SGHRS, CDR2 YFSETQ. The CDR3 runs 13 residues.

The chain employs TRBV9 and TRBJ2-6; D remains ambiguous. Trimming removed 7 bases from V and 2 bases from J, with 13 bases in between. The CDR3 is made up of 15 amino acids. Germline CDR1 reads SGDLS; CDR2 reads YYNGEE. The CDR3 region has the DNA TGTGCCAGCGCTAACTTGGGAACTGGGGCCAACGTCCTGACTTTC. Translating gives CASANLGTGANVLTF.

This clone was detected a few times. The chain has TRBV11-3 and TRBJ1-1, with D hard to call. The germline gives CDR1 SGHNT, CDR2 YENEEA. This CDR3 has 14 amino acids. Trimming took off 5 bases at V and 4 bases at J, with 14 bases between the two ends. CDR3 coding DNA: TGTGCCAGCAGCCAAGGACTAATGGGCACTGAAGCTTTCTTT. This gives the protein CASSQGLMGTEAFF.

This chain links TRBV7-9 with TRBJ1-4; D not resolved. The V and J ends lost 5 bases and 4 bases respectively, with 14 bases between them. Germline V gives CDR1 SEHNR, CDR2 FQNEAQ (reference sequence). The CDR3 spans 15 residues. CDR3 protein: CASSPSLGLNEKLFF. The CDR3 DNA sequence: TGTGCCAGCAGCCCTTCGCTAGGCCTTAATGAAAAACTGTTTTTT.

V gene TRBV6-5 combines with J gene TRBJ1-1; tentatively, D is TRBD1 (6 bases). Germline values: CDR1 MNHEY, CDR2 SVGAGI. CDR3 size: 16 residues. Between the trimmed V and J ends, which lost 2 bases and 1 base, there was a span of 14 bases. The CDR3 sequence: CASSYHVTGTNTEAFF. The CDR3 nucleotides read TGTGCCAGCAGTTACCATGTGACAGGAACGAACACTGAAGCTTTCTTT.

This CDR3 reads CASGSLSSDEQFF. The CDR3 DNA reads TGTGCCAGCGGTTCCCTAAGTTCCGATGAGCAGTTCTTC. The genes are TRBV14 and TRBJ2-1; D ambiguous. V was pared by 8 bases and J by 8 bases, with 16 bases between. CDR1 SGHDN and CDR2 FVKESK come from the germline V gene. This CDR3 has 13 amino acids.

The chain recombines TRBV7-2 with TRBJ1-6; D is perhaps TRBD1 (6 bases). The CDR3 covers 14 residues. CDR1 and CDR2 (germline): SGHTA, FQGNSA. V was clipped by 2 bases and J by 10 bases, with 12 bases between them. DNA for the CDR3: TGTGCCAGCAGCTTATGGGGGGCTGGGTCACCCCTCCACTTT. Amino acids: CASSLWGAGSPLHF.

The chain is built from TRBV18 and TRBJ2-3, with 8 positions matching TRBD2. CDR1 KGHSH and CDR2 LQKENI come from the germline V gene. The CDR3 covers 16 residues. Trimming removed 1 base from V and 4 bases from J; junction bases left unmatched: 7. CDR3 DNA sequence: TGTGCCAGCTCACCACTTGGGCGGGGGGCCGCAGATACGCAGTATTTT. Translated: CASSPLGRGAADTQYF.

The chain has TRBV9 and TRBJ1-2, with no clear D. The CDR3 is made up of 16 amino acids. The V and J ends lost 0 bases and 1 base respectively, with 13 bases between them. Looked up from germline, CDR1 is SGDLS and CDR2 is YYNGEE. The CDR3 nucleotides are TGTGCCAGCAGCGTAGTTTCGTCTCCAAGTAACTATGGCTACACCTTC. Translated, it gives CASSVVSSPSNYGYTF.

The rearrangement uses TRBV25-1 and TRBJ2-4, with D possibly called TRBD1 or TRBD2 (6 bases each). Trimming shortened V by 2 bases and J by 2 bases, and 10 bases separated the two germline ends. Looked up from germline, CDR1 is MGHDK and CDR2 is SYGVNS. This CDR3 contains 15 residues. CDR3 sequence reads: CASSEGGGPKNIQYF. The CDR3 DNA follows: TGTGCCAGCAGTGAAGGAGGGGGGCCCAAAAACATTCAGTACTTC.

The chain carries TRBV24-1 and TRBJ2-1, with D possibly matching TRBD1 (6 bases). CDR1 and CDR2 (germline): KGHDR, SFDVKD. Trimming took 5 bases from V and 9 from J, leaving 16 bases between them. The CDR3 contains 14 residues. CDR3 bases: TGTGCCACCAGTGTCCGGGGACAATGGTCTGAGCAGTTCTTC. Amino acids: CATSVRGQWSEQFF.